The source of this T cell receptor (beta chain) is a study of blood T cell repertoires in COVID-19. About the study: COVID-19 samples collected from the United States, Italy and Spain covered acute and convalescent phases.

Original processing methods: The authors estimated nucleated cell counts from reference gene primer amplification. The table came from immunoSEQ multiplex PCR; TCRdb's copy has only in-frame clones and leaves some out. D and trimming come from the DNA, and the V and J calls and clone size come from that table. The sample carries 100,000 to 150,000 clones, more than 75% recorded once. Germline CDR1 and CDR2: SEHNR and FQNEAQ (reference sequence). This CDR3 contains 16 residues. Trimming cost V 6 bases and J 0 bases, with 16 bases left between them. V and J are TRBV7-9 and TRBJ2-3; D might be TRBD1 (5 bases). The clonotype comes from a man aged 45-60 years with active COVID-19. Sequenced material: peripheral blood. The CDR3 DNA reads as TGTGCCAGCAGTCCGCGCAGGGTCTATAGCACAGATACGCAGTATTTT. Translation gives CASSPRRVYSTDTQYF.